What follows are 20 T cell receptor beta chains derived from one specimen sequenced in a study of blood T cell repertoires in COVID-19. Here immunoSEQ multiplex PCR was the method, and the copy in TCRdb shows in-frame clones only, minus some. The sample has roughly 330,000 clones; around 87% are singletons. Specimen: PBMCs or T cells enriched from blood (not recorded which). The source of these receptors is a woman in her 30s who had recovered from COVID-19.

This clone appeared once. The V call is TRBV2, the J call TRBJ2-2; no definite D call. The CDR3 covers 12 residues. Trimming cost V 4 bases and J 6 bases, with 6 bases left between them. Germline V gene data show CDR1 as SNHLY and CDR2 as FYNNEI. DNA of the CDR3: TGTGCCAGCAGTGCAGGCGCCGGGGAGCTGTTTTTT. Its translation is CASSAGAGELFF.

V and J are TRBV15 and TRBJ1-2; the match to TRBD1 covers 7 bases. V gave up 5 bases and J gave up 7 bases; unmatched junction bases: 10. The germline CDR1 and CDR2 sequences are LNHNV and YYDKDF (reference sequence). The CDR3 has 14 amino acids. CDR3 loop: CATSERGLAGGYTF. CDR3 nucleotides: TGTGCCACCAGCGAGAGGGGGCTAGCTGGTGGCTACACCTTC.

The J gene is TRBJ1-2, the V gene TRBV18, with a weak D call TRBD1 (5 bases). Germline assignment: CDR1 KGHSH and CDR2 LQKENI. Trimming removed 4 bases from V and 4 bases from J, with 22 bases in between. The CDR3 consists of 17 residues. For the CDR3, the DNA is TGTGCCAGCTCACTAACTTCGAGAGCGGGGGATGGCTATGGCTACACCTTC. It translates to CASSLTSRAGDGYGYTF.

This chain links TRBV5-1 with TRBJ1-2, with D possibly being TRBD1 (6 bases). CDR1 is SGHRS, CDR2 YFSETQ, per germline. V lost 3 bases and J lost 7, with 13 bases in between. This CDR3 has 13 residues. The CDR3 nucleotides are TGCGCCAGCAGCTCTCGGACAGTCGGTGGCTACACCTTC. It encodes CASSSRTVGGYTF.

This chain connects TRBV6-2 or TRBV6-3 to TRBJ1-5, with 7 bases matching TRBD1. V was clipped by 0 bases and J by 6 bases; unmatched bases: 14. The CDR3 totals 18 residues. Germline V gives CDR1 MNHEY, CDR2 SVGEGT. The CDR3 region is CASSYSRVQRQGGQPQHF. CDR3 bases: TGTGCCAGCAGTTACTCGAGGGTACAGCGACAGGGAGGTCAGCCCCAGCATTTT.

This rearrangement joins TRBV5-1 to TRBJ1-2, with TRBD1 matching 7 bases. Unmatched junction bases numbered 6, after V lost 6 bases and J lost 1 base. The germline V gene has CDR1 SGHRS and CDR2 YFSETQ. This CDR3 has 14 amino acids. The CDR3 loop reads CASTWTGDNYGYTF. For the CDR3, the DNA is TGCGCCAGCACCTGGACAGGAGATAACTATGGCTACACCTTC.

The chain couples TRBV12-3 or TRBV12-4 to TRBJ1-2; D possibly corresponds to TRBD1 (5 bases). This CDR3 has 13 amino acids. The V end was cut by 3 bases, the J end by 3 bases, with 8 bases between. The CDR3 region has the DNA TGTGCCAGCAGTTTTCAGGGCGACTATGGCTACACCTTC. Its protein product is CASSFQGDYGYTF.

V usage is TRBV5-4 and J usage is TRBJ2-5; weak D call: TRBD2 (5 bases). The germline gives CDR1 SGHNT, CDR2 YYREEE (reference sequence). The ends were cut back, 3 bases at V and 5 bases at J, with 14 bases in the middle. The CDR3 extends over 14 amino acids. The CDR3 DNA is TGTGCCAGCAGCTGGACTGGGAATACGGAGACCCAGTACTTC. Translated: CASSWTGNTETQYF.

V is TRBV3-1 (or the pseudogene TRBV3-2) and J is TRBJ1-2; tentatively, D is TRBD1 (6 bases). V was shortened by 1 base and J by 4 bases, with 16 bases between the two germline ends. The CDR3 consists of 16 residues. Per germline, CDR1 LGHDT and CDR2 YNNKEL (reference sequence). The CDR3, as DNA: TGTGCCAGCAGCCAAGTCCCAGGGCGGACAGCCTATGGCTACACCTTC. Translating it yields CASSQVPGRTAYGYTF.

V is TRBV4-1 and J is TRBJ2-5, with 11 nucleotides matching TRBD2. There are 18 residues in the CDR3. V lost 8 bases to trimming and J lost 5 bases; unmatched junction nucleotides: 19. The germline V gene has CDR1 MGHRA and CDR2 YSYEKL. CDR3 in amino acids: CASAKRFTSGGPTETQYF. The CDR3 DNA follows: TGCGCCAGCGCCAAAAGATTTACTAGCGGGGGCCCGACCGAGACCCAGTACTTC.

The rearrangement links TRBV6-5 to TRBJ1-1; TRBD1 aligns across 10 bases. Germline V gene lookup returns CDR1 MNHEY and CDR2 SVGAGI. The CDR3 is 14 amino acids. V lost 5 bases, J lost 1 base, and 1 base stayed unmatched. The CDR3, as DNA: TGTGCCAGCAGTCGGGACAGGGGGAACACTGAAGCTTTCTTT. Translated: CASSRDRGNTEAFF.

Points on this clone: In the same sample, other DNA sequences code for this CDR3. This sequence joins TRBV6-5 and TRBJ2-2; D is uncertain. Germline CDR1 and CDR2: MNHEY and SVGAGI. The V end lost 5 bases, the J end lost 6 bases, and 4 bases lay between the germline ends. This CDR3 spans 11 amino acids. The CDR3 loop reads CASSRAGELFF. The DNA for the CDR3 is TGTGCCAGCAGTCGCGCCGGGGAGCTGTTTTTT.

The V gene is TRBV7-3, the J gene TRBJ1-1; 8 bases are a match to TRBD1. J gave up 5 bases and V 2 bases, and 4 bases lay outside the gene matches. CDR1 SGHTA and CDR2 FQGTGA come from the germline V gene. The CDR3 runs to 14 residues. The CDR3 is CASSLQGAETEAFF. DNA for the CDR3: TGTGCCAGCAGCTTACAGGGGGCCGAGACTGAAGCTTTCTTT.

The V call is TRBV28, the J call TRBJ2-1; 12 bases are a match to TRBD2. This CDR3 region has 16 residues. Germline V CDR1 and CDR2: MDHEN, SYDVKM. V was clipped by 6 bases and J by 6 bases; unmatched bases: 9. CDR3 protein: CASRSSGGAIRNEQFF. CDR3 DNA: TGTGCCAGCAGGTCTAGCGGGGGGGCGATCCGCAATGAGCAGTTCTTC.

The V gene is TRBV11-2, the J gene TRBJ2-1; 7 bases line up with TRBD2. This CDR3 comprises 14 residues. Losses at the gene ends were 2 bases for V and 9 bases for J; bases not matched to a gene: 7. CDR1 is SGHAT and CDR2 is FQNNGV in the germline V gene. CDR3 protein: CASSLLGGVGEQFF. CDR3 coding DNA: TGTGCCAGCAGCTTATTGGGGGGGGTCGGTGAGCAGTTCTTC.

The gene calls are TRBV18 and TRBJ1-1; no clear D. Trimming removed 0 bases from V and 11 bases from J, with 13 bases in between. This CDR3 has 13 residues. CDR1 is KGHSH and CDR2 is LQKENI in the germline V gene. The CDR3 region is CASSPPVANSAFF. The DNA for the CDR3 is TGTGCCAGCTCACCACCGGTAGCCAATTCGGCTTTCTTT.

V usage is TRBV2 and J usage is TRBJ1-3; D not certain. CDR3 length equals 16 residues. Trimming removed 0 bases at V and 0 bases at J, with 9 bases between. The germline V gene has CDR1 SNHLY and CDR2 FYNNEI. The CDR3 coding sequence is TGTGCCAGCAGTGAAGCCGGGTTTTCCTCTGGAAACACCATATATTTT. It encodes CASSEAGFSSGNTIYF.

This sequence joins TRBV5-1 and TRBJ2-7; 8 positions agree with TRBD1. Germline V CDR1 and CDR2: SGHRS, YFSETQ. V shed 4 bases and J 3 bases; nucleotides not matched to a gene: 9. This CDR3 comprises 15 residues. The CDR3 DNA sequence: TGCGCCAGCAGCCGAGGCCGGACAGGGCTCTACGAGCAGTACTTC. It codes for CASSRGRTGLYEQYF.

The chain joins TRBV11-2 to TRBJ1-3, with no clear D. Germline V lookup: CDR1 SGHAT, CDR2 FQNNGV. V was trimmed by 2 bases and J by 9 bases, leaving 14 bases between them. The CDR3 has 14 amino acids. This CDR3 is CASSLQVRTGTIYF. CDR3 sequence (DNA): TGTGCCAGCAGCTTACAAGTGCGTACGGGCACCATATATTTT.

This rearrangement joins TRBV15 to TRBJ2-7; 7 bases align to TRBD1. This CDR3 contains 16 residues. The V segment lost 1 base and the J segment 0 bases; nucleotides outside the gene matches: 6. Germline V gene sequence: CDR1 LNHNV, CDR2 YYDKDF (reference sequence). The CDR3 region is CATSRGLGTDSYEQYF. CDR3 bases: TGTGCCACCAGCAGAGGCCTCGGGACAGACTCCTACGAGCAGTACTTC.